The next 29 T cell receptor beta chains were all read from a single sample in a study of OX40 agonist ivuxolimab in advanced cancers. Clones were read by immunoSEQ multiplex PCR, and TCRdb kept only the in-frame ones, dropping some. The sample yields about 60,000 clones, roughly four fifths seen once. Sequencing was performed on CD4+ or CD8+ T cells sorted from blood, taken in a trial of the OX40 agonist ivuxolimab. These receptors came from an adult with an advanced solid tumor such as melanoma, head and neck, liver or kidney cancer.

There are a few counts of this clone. The CDR3 DNA follows: TGTGCCAGCAGTGAAGTGCAGGGTGGCACCGGGGAGCTGTTTTTT. This sequence encodes CASSEVQGGTGELFF. The chain couples TRBV2 to TRBJ2-2, with D possibly TRBD1 on 5 matching bases. The CDR3 length is 15 residues. CDR1 and CDR2 (germline): SNHLY, FYNNEI. V lost 1 base and J lost 4, with 10 bases in between.

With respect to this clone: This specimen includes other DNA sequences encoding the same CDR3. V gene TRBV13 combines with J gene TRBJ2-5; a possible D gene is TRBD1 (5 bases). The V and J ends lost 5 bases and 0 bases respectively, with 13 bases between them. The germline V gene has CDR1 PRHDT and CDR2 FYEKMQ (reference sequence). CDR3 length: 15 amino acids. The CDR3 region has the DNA TGTGCCAGCAGCCTTTCGGACACCCACCAAGAGACCCAGTACTTC. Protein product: CASSLSDTHQETQYF.

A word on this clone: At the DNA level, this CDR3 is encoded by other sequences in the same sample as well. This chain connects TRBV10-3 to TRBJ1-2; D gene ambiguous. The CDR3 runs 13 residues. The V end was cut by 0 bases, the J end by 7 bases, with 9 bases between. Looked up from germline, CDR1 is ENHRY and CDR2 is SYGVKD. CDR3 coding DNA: TGTGCCATCAGTGAGTCGGGAGAAGGTGGCTACACCTTC. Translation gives CAISESGEGGYTF.

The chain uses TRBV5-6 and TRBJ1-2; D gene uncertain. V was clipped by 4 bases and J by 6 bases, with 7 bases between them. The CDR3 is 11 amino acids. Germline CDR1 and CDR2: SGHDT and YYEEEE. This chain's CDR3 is CASSQEHGYTF. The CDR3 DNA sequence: TGTGCCAGCAGCCAGGAGCATGGCTACACCTTC.

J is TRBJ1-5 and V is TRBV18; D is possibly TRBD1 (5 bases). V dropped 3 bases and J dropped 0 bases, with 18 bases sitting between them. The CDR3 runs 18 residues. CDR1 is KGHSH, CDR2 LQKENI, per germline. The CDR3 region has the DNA TGTGCCAGCTCACCGGGGCCGCTACTAAAAGATAGCAATCAGCCCCAGCATTTT. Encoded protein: CASSPGPLLKDSNQPQHF.

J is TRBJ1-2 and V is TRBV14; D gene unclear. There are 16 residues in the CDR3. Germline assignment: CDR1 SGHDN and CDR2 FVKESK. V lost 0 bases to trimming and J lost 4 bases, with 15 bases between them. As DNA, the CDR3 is TGTGCCAGCAGCCAAGACCGTCCGGGTTTTTCCTATGGCTACACCTTC. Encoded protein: CASSQDRPGFSYGYTF.

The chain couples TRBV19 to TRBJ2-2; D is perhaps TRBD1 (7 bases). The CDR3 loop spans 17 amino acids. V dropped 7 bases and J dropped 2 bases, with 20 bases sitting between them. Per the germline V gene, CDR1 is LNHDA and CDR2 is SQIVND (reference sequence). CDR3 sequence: CASTVTQGGGNTGELFF. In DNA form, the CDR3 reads TGTGCCAGTACCGTTACCCAGGGGGGAGGAAACACCGGGGAGCTGTTTTTT.

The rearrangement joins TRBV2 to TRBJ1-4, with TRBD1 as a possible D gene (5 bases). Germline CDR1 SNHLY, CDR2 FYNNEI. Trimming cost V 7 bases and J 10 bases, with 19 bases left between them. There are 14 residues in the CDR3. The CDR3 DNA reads TGTGCCAGCACGGCCGGCAGGGTCGAAGGAAAACTGTTTTTT. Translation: CASTAGRVEGKLFF.

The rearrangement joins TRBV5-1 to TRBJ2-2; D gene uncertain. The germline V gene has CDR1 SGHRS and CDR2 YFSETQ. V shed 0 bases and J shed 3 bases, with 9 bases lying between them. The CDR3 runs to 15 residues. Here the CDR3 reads CASSLGTVDTGELFF. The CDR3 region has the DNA TGCGCCAGCAGCTTGGGAACAGTTGACACCGGGGAGCTGTTTTTT.

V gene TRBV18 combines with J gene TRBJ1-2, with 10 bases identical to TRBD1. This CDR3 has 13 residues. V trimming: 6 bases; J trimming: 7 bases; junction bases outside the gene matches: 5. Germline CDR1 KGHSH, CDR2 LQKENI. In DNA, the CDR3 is TGTGCCAGCTCGCCGGGACAGGGGTTTGGCTACACCTTC. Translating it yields CASSPGQGFGYTF.

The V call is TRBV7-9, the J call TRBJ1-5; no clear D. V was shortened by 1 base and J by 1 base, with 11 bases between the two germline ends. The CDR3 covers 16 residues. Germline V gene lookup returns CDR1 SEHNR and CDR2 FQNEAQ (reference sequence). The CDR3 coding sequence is TGTGCCAGCAGCTTAGGAGCCGTTGAAAGCAATCAGCCCCAGCATTTT. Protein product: CASSLGAVESNQPQHF.

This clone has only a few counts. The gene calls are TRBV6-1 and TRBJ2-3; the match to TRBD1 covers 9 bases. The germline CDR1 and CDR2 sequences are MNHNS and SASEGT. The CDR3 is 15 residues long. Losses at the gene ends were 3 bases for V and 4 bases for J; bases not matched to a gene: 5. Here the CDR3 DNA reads TGTGCCAGCAGTGATTTCGGGACAGGGTCAGATACGCAGTATTTT. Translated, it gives CASSDFGTGSDTQYF.

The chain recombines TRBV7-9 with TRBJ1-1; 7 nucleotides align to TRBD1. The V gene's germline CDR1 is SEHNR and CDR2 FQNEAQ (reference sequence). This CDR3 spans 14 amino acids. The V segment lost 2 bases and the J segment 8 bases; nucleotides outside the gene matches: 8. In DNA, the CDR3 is TGTGCCAGCAGCTTACAGGGGGGCGTCGGAGAAGCTTTCTTT. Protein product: CASSLQGGVGEAFF.

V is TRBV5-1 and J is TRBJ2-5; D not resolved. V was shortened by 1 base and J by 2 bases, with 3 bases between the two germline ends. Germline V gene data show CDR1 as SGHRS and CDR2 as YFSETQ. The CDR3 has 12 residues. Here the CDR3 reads CASSLKQETQYF. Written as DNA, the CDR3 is TGCGCCAGCAGCTTGAAACAAGAGACCCAGTACTTC.

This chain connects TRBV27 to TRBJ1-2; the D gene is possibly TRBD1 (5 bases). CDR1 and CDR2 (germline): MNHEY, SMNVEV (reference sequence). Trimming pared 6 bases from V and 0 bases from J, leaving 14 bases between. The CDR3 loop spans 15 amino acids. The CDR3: CASSRGASSNYGYTF. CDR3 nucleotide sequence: TGTGCCAGCAGCCGAGGGGCCAGCTCTAACTATGGCTACACCTTC.

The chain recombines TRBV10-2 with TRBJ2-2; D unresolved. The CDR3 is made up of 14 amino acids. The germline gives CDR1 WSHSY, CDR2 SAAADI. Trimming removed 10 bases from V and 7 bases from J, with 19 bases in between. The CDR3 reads CATSPMAFSGELFF. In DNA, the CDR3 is TGCGCCACATCCCCCATGGCGTTTAGCGGGGAGCTGTTTTTT.

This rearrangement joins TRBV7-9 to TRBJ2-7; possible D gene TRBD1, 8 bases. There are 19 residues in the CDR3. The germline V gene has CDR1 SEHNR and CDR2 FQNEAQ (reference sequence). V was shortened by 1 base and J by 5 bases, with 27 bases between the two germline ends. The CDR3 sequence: CASSLDLSWSSGRGHEQYF. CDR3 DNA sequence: TGTGCCAGCAGCTTAGATCTGTCGTGGTCTAGCGGCAGGGGGCACGAGCAGTACTTC.

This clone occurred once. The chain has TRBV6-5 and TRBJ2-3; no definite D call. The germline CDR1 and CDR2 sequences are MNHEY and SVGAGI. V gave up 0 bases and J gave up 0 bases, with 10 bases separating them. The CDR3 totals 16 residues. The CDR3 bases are TGTGCCAGCAGTTACTCTGCAGTTACTAGCACAGATACGCAGTATTTT. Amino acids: CASSYSAVTSTDTQYF.

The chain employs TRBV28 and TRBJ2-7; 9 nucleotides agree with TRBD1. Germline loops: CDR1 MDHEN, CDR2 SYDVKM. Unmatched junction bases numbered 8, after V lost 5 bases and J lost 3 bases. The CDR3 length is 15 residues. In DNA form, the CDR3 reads TGTGCCAGCAGTACAGGGGGCCAATCTTTCTACGAGCAGTACTTC. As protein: CASSTGGQSFYEQYF. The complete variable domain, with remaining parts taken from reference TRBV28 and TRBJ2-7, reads DVKVTQSSRYLVKRTGEKVFLECVQDMDHENMFWYRQDPGLGLRLIYFSYDVKMKEKGDIPEGYSVSREKKERFSLILESASTNQTSMYLCASSTGGQSFYEQYFGPGTRLTVT.

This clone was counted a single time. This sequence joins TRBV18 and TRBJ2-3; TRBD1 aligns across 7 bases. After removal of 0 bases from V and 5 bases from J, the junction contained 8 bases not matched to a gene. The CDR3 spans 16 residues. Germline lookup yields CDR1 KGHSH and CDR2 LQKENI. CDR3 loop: CASSPPNRGHGDTQYF. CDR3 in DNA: TGTGCCAGCTCACCACCAAATAGGGGGCATGGAGATACGCAGTATTTT.

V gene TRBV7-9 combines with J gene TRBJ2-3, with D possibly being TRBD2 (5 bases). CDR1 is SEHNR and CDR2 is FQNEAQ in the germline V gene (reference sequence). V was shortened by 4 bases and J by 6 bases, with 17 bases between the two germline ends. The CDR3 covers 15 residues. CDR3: CASSSFERLMDTQYF. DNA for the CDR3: TGTGCCAGCAGCTCCTTTGAGCGGTTAATGGATACGCAGTATTTT. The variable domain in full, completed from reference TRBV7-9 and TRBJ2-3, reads DTGVSQNPRHKITKRGQNVTFRCDPISEHNRLYWYRQTLGQGPEFLTYFQNEAQLEKSRLLSDRFSAERPKGSFSTLEIQRTEQGDSAMYLCASSSFERLMDTQYFGPGTRLTVL.

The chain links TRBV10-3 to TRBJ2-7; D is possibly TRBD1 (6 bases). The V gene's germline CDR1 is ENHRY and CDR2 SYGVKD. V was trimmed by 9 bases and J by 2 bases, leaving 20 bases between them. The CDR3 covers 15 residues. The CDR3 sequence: CAITEDRTVPYEQYF. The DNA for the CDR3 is TGTGCCATAACCGAGGATCGGACAGTCCCCTACGAGCAGTACTTC.

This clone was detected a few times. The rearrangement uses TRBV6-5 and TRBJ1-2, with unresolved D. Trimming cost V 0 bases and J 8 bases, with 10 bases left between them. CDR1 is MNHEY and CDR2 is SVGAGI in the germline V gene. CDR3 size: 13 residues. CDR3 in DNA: TGTGCCAGCAGTTACTCGAGTCGTGGCGGCTACACCTTC. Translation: CASSYSSRGGYTF.

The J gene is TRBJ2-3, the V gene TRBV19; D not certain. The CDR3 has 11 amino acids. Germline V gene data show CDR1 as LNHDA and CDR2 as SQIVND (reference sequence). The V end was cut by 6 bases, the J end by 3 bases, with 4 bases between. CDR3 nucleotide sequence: TGTGCCAGTAGCTTGACAGATACGCAGTATTTT. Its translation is CASSLTDTQYF.

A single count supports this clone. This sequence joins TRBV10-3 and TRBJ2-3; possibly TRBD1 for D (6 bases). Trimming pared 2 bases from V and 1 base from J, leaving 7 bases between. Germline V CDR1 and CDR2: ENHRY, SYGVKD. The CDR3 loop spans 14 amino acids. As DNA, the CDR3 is TGTGCCATCAGTGAGCCAGGGGGCACAGATACGCAGTATTTT. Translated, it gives CAISEPGGTDTQYF.

The DNA for the CDR3 is TGTGCCAGCAGCTTGGATCTAGCCAAAAACATTCAGTACTTC. The encoded protein is CASSLDLAKNIQYF. The V gene is TRBV5-8, the J gene TRBJ2-4; D ambiguous. The germline gives CDR1 SGHTS, CDR2 YDEGEE. Deletions cut 0 bases from V and 0 bases from J, with 4 bases between. The CDR3 extends over 14 amino acids. Full variable domain (rest looked up from reference TRBV5-8 and TRBJ2-4): EAGVTQSPTHLIKTRGQQATLRCSPISGHTSVYWYQQALGLGLQFLLWYDEGEERNRGNFPPRFSGRQFPNYSSELNVNALELEDSALYLCASSLDLAKNIQYFGAGTRLSVL.

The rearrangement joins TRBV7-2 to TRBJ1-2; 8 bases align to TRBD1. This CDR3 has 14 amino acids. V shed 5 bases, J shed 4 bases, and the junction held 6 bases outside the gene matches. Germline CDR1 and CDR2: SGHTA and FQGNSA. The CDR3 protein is CASSQGATPYGYTF. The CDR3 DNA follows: TGTGCCAGCAGCCAGGGGGCAACACCCTATGGCTACACCTTC.

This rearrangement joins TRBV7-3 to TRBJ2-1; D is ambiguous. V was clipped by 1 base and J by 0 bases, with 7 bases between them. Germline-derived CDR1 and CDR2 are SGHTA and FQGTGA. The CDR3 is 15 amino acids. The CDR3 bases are TGTGCCAGCAGCTTAATTGATGGCTCCTACAATGAGCAGTTCTTC. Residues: CASSLIDGSYNEQFF.

CDR3 nucleotides: TGTGCTAGTGTCCGTGTCCCGGCCCCGGAGGGCACAGATACGCAGTATTTT. It translates to CASVRVPAPEGTDTQYF. This chain joins TRBV12-5 and TRBJ2-3, with TRBD2 as a possible D gene (5 bases). Trimming took 7 bases from V and 1 from J, leaving 21 bases between them. The germline gives CDR1 LGHNT, CDR2 FRNRAP. The CDR3 loop spans 17 amino acids.